Described below is a single TCR beta chain sequence and its context. There are many counts of this clonotype. No cognate antigen has been identified for it. Base-call qualities are not available, and no considerably larger clone is one nucleotide away. Each patient had bone marrow sampled at the time of active disease. Isolation of bone marrow mononuclear cells was performed by Ficoll-Hypaque density gradient centrifugation. Myeloma plasma cells were removed and CD138-negative cells were collected by negative selection after labeling with CD138 magnetic microbeads on a MACS separator. Flow cytometry with CD138 antibodies on an Attune NxT was used to check how pure the isolated cells were. TRIzol reagent was used to extract total RNA, which was then quantified with a NanoDrop spectrophotometer. For each patient, the CD138-negative bone marrow sample underwent paired RNA-seq and IR-seq. This record comes from a study of read filtering for tumor transcriptome and immune sequencing (dated by TCRdb to 2020 to 2021). Background on the whole study: The cohort was composed of roughly 18 male and 13 to 15 female patients, with a mean age of roughly 61 years and an age range of roughly 40 to 85. One main goal was a read-filtering strategy for immune repertoire data, in particular deciding whether clonotypes backed by only one read should be removed. Per sample, about 3.5 to 11 million TCR-region mapped reads were obtained with IR-seq, compared with only about 80 to 1273 with RNA-seq. Under revised international staging, roughly 8 patients fell into R-ISS I, 15 to 20 into R-ISS II and about 7 into R-ISS III. After DNase treatment, whole-transcriptome libraries were prepared using the TruSeq RNA Access Library Prep Kit. The study compared TCR repertoires from targeted immune repertoire sequencing and bulk whole-transcriptome sequencing run on the same bone marrow samples.

Taken from cysteine to phenylalanine, the CDR3 has 15 residues. Only CDR3 DNA remains: 45 bases, in frame from the first base. The V end gives up 6 bases and the J end 6 bases, leaving 5 bases in the junction not matched to a gene. TCR libraries were built from roughly 400 ng RNA with the Immunoverse kit, using molecular barcoded adaptors covering alpha/delta and beta/gamma chains. TCR library preparation was performed with the same RNA that was used for transcriptome sequencing. TCR libraries were sequenced on an Illumina HiSeq 4000 with 2 x 150 cycles. As for the authors' bioinformatics: With MiXCR, TCR reads were aligned to human V, D, J and C references and assembled into CDR3 clonotypes, with quality filtering and error correction included. The tcR package in R was used for analysis of clonotype counts and gene usage diversity. Raw mapping reads were checked after the RNA-seq reads had been mapped by STAR aligner version 2.5.3a onto the human GRCh37 genome. IR-seq fastq files were randomly downsampled with Seqtk 1.3 to test the effect of sequencing depth on detected clonotypes. TCRdb ran its own pipeline on the public reads, namely fastp trimming at Q25 and MiXCR clone calling, and kept in-frame beta chains. A single entry per CDR3 protein holds the most common genes and DNA from its merged rows. TCRdb, rather than the study authors, made the V and J calls. A total of approximately 40,000 distinct CDR3 sequences appear in this sample, 14% of them only once. More than 15% of the sample is in the top ten clones.

Study-wide conclusions, independent of this receptor: In IR-seq, single-read clonotypes were approximately 80% of clonotypes but 3.5% to 4% of total reads; in RNA-seq they were roughly 77% of clonotypes and 35% to 55% of reads. Compared with RNA-seq, IR-seq captured clonotypes at much higher depth and more reliably, and a smaller IR-seq throughput was enough to identify most shared clonotypes. The sorted CD138-negative fraction was a mixed bone marrow immune population, not purified T cells. The correlation between IR-seq and RNA-seq shared clonotype proportions rose when single-read clonotypes were removed.

This clonotype originated in a donor over 35 with multiple myeloma. The sequencing sample was made of a population of CD138-negative cells sorted from bone marrow. What the cell subset or site label conveys for this sample: bone marrow mononuclear cells depleted of CD138+ plasma/myeloma cells by negative magnetic selection. This receptor chain uses TRBV12-3 or TRBV12-4 and TRBJ2-3; TRBD2 lines up with 14 middle nucleotides. In nucleotides, the sequence is TGTGCCAGCAGCCCGGGACTAGCGGGGGTGGATACGCAGTATTTT. It is translated as CASSPGLAGVDTQYF.